This TCR beta chain was profiled in a study of identifying expanded T cells in peripheral blood. This CDR3 is 17 amino acids long. The trim removed 7 bases at V and 2 bases at J, leaving 9 bases unmatched. Germline V gene lookup returns CDR1 ENHRY and CDR2 SYGVKD. The assay was immunoSEQ multiplex PCR, and TCRdb's table has in-frame clones only and misses some. The repertoire holds approximately 100,000 clones, with 87% as singletons. The chain joins TRBV10-3 to TRBJ2-6; 9 bases align to TRBD1. Sequenced material: blood. The clonotype was recovered from a person aged 18 to 70 in good health. The CDR3 reads CAITAGQGFAGANVLTF. CDR3 DNA: TGTGCCATCACAGCGGGACAGGGCTTCGCTGGGGCCAACGTCCTGACTTTC.